The entry below describes one T cell receptor beta chain. The antigen remains undetermined. The sort gate was single viable CD3+CD4+CD8-CD45RO+ cells for memory CD4+ T cells. This sample is drawn from a study of memory CD4+ T cells and cytomegalovirus serostatus. Broader study findings: Of 150 to 200 reported CMV TCRbeta sequences, some 70 were found in memory CD4+ repertoires. The CMV-associated TCR signature appears largely within the CD4+ memory repertoire.

Profiling relied on immunoSEQ multiplex PCR, and the TCRdb table lists in-frame clones only, not all of them. The data contain approximately 30,000 clones, about 75% of them singletons. The CDR3 loop spans 12 amino acids. The V end was cut by 3 bases, the J end by 5 bases, with 7 bases between. CDR1 KGHSH and CDR2 LQKENI come from the germline V gene. This clonotype originated in an adult in good health and CMV-seronegative. Some clones in this sample may be carry-over from other donors' samples. The chain joins TRBV18 to TRBJ2-5; D call uncertain. Material for sequencing was memory CD4+ T cells from blood. For the CDR3, the DNA is TGTGCCAGCTCACCTGCCGTGGAGACCCAGTACTTC. It specifies CASSPAVETQYF.